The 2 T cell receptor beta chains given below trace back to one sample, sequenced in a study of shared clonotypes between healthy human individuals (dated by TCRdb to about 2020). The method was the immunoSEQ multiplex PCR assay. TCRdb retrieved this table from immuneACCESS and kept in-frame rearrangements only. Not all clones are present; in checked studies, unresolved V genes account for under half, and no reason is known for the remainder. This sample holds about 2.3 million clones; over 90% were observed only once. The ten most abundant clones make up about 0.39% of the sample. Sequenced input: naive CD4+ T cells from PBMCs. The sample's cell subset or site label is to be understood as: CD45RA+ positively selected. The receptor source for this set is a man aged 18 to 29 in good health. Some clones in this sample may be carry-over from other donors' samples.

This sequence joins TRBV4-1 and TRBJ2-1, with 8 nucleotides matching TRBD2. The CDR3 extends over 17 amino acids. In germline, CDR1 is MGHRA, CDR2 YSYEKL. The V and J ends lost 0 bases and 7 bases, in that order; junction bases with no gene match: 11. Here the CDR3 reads CASSQEFREAGANEQFF. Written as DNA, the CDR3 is TGCGCCAGCAGCCAAGAATTCCGGGAAGCGGGAGCTAATGAGCAGTTCTTC.

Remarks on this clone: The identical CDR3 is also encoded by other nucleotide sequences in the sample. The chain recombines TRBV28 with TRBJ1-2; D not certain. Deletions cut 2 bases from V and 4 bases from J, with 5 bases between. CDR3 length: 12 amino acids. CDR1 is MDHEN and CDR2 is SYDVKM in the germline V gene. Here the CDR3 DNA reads TGTGCCAGCAGTTTACGAAGCTATGGCTACACCTTC. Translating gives CASSLRSYGYTF.